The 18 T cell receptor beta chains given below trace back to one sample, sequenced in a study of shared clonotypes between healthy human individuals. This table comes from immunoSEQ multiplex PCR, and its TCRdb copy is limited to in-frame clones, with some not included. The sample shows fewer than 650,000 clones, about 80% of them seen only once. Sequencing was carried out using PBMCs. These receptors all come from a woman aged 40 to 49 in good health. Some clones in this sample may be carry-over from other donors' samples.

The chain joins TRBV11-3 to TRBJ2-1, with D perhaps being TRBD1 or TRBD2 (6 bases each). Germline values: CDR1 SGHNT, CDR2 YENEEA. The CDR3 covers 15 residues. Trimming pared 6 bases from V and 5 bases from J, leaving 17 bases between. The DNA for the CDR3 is TGTGCCAGCAGTCAATTAGGGGGGACTGACAATGAGCAGTTCTTC. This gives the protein CASSQLGGTDNEQFF.

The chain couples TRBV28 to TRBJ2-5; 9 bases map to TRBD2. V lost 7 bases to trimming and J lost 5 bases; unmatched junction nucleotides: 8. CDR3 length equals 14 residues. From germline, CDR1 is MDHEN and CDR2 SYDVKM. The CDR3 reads CASTVAGVMETQYF. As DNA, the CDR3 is TGTGCCAGCACGGTAGCGGGGGTGATGGAGACCCAGTACTTC.

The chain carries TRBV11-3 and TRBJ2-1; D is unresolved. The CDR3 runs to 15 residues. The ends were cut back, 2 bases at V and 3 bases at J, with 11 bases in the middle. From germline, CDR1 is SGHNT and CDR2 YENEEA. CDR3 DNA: TGTGCCAGCAGCTTAACTACAAGCTTCTACAATGAGCAGTTCTTC. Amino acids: CASSLTTSFYNEQFF.

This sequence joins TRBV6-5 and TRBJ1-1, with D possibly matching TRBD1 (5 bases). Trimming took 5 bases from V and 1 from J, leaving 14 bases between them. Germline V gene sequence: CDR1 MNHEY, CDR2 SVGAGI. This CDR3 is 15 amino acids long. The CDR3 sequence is CASSPPGTRNTEAFF. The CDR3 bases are TGTGCCAGCAGTCCGCCCGGGACGAGGAACACTGAAGCTTTCTTT.

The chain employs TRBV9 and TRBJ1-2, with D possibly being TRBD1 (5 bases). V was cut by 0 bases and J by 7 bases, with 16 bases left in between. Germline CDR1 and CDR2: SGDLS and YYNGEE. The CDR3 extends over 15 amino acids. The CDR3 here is CASSVGLGQGAGYTF. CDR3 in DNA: TGTGCCAGCAGCGTAGGGTTGGGTCAGGGAGCTGGCTACACCTTC. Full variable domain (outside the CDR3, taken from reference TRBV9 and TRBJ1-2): DSGVTQTPKHLITATGQRVTLRCSPRSGDLSVYWYQQSLDQGLQFLIQYYNGEERAKGNILERFSAQQFPDLHSELNLSSLELGDSALYFCASSVGLGQGAGYTFGSGTRLTVV.

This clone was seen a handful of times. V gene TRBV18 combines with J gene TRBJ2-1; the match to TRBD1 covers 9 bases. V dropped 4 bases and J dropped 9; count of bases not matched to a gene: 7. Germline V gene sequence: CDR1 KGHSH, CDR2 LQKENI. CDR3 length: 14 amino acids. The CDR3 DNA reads TGTGCCAGCTCACAAACCGACAGGGGGTTTGAGCAGTTCTTC. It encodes CASSQTDRGFEQFF. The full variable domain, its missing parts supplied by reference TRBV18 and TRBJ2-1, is NAGVMQNPRHLVRRRGQEARLRCSPMKGHSHVYWYRQLPEEGLKFMVYLQKENIIDESGMPKERFSAEFPKEGPSILRIQQVVRGDSAAYFCASSQTDRGFEQFFGPGTRLTVL.

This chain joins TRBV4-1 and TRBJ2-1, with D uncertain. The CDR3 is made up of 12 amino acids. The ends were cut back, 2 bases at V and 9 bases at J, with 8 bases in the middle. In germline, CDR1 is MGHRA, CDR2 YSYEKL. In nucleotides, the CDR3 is TGCGCCAGCAGCCAACTAGGCACTGAGCAGTTCTTC. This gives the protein CASSQLGTEQFF.

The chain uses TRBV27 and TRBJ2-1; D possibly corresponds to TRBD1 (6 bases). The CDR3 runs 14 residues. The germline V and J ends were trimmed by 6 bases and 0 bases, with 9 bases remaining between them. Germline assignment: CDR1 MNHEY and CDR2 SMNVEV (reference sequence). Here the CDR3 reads CASRSDSSYNEQFF. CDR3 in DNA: TGTGCCAGCAGATCGGACAGCTCCTACAATGAGCAGTTCTTC.

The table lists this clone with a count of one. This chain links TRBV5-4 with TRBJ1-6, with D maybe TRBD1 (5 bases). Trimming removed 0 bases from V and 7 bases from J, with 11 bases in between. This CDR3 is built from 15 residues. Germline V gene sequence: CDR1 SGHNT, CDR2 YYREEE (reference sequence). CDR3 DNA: TGTGCCAGCAGCTTGGGAGGGGCTGGAAATTCACCCCTCCACTTT. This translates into CASSLGGAGNSPLHF.

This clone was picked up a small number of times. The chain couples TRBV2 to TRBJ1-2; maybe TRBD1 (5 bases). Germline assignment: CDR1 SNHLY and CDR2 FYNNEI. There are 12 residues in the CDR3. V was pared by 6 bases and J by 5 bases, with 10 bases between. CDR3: CASRRQPYGYTF. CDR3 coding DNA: TGTGCCAGCAGGAGACAGCCTTATGGCTACACCTTC. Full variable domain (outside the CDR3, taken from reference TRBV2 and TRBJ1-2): EPEVTQTPSHQVTQMGQEVILRCVPISNHLYFYWYRQILGQKVEFLVSFYNNEISEKSEIFDDQFSVERPDGSNFTLKIRSTKLEDSAMYFCASRRQPYGYTFGSGTRLTVV.

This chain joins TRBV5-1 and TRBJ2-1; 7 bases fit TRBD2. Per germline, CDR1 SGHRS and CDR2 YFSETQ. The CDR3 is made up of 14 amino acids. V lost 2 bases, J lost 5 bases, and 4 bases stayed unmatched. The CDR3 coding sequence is TGCGCCAGCAGCTTAGCTAGCGGAGACAATGAGCAGTTCTTC. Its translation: CASSLASGDNEQFF.

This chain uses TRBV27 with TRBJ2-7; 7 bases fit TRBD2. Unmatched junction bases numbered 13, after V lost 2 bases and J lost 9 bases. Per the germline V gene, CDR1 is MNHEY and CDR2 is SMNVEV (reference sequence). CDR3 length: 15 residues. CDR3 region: CASSLSGGEGIGQYF. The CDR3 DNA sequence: TGTGCCAGCAGTTTAAGTGGTGGGGAGGGGATAGGGCAGTACTTC.

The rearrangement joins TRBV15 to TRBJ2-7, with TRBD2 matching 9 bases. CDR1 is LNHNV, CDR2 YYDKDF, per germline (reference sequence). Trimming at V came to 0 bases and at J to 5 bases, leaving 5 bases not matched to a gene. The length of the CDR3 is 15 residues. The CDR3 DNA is TGTGCCACCAGCAGAGACCCTAGCGGGAACGACGAGCAGTACTTC. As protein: CATSRDPSGNDEQYF.

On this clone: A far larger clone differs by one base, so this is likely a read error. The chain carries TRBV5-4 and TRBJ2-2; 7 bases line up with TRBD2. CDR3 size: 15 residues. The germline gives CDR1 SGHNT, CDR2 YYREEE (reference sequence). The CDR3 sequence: CASSLGTSDTGELLF. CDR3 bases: TGTGCCAGCAGCTTAGGCACTAGCGACACCGGGGAGCTGCTTTTT.

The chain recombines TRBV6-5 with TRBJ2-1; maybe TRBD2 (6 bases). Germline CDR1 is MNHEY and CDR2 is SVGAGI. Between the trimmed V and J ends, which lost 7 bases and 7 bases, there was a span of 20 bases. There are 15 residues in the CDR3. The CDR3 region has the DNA TGTGCCAGCAAGGTAGCGGTGGAGGTGGGGAATGAGCAGTTCTTC. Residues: CASKVAVEVGNEQFF.

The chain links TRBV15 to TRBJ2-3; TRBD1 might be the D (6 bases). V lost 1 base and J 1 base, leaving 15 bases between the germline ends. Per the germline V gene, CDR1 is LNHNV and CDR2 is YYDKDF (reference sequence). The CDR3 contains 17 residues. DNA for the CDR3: TGTGCCACCAGCAGAGGATCAGGGGCGGGTGGCACAGATACGCAGTATTTT. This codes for CATSRGSGAGGTDTQYF.

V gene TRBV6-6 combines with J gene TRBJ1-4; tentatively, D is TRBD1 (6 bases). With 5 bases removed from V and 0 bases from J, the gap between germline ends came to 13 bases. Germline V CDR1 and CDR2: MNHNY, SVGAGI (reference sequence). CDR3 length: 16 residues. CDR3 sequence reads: CASSTTGKATNEKLFF. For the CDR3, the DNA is TGTGCCAGCAGTACCACAGGGAAGGCAACTAATGAAAAACTGTTTTTT.

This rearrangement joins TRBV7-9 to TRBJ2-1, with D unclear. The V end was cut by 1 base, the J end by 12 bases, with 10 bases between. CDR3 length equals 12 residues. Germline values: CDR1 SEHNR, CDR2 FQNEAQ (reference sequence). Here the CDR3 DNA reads TGTGCCAGCAGCTTAGAGCAATACCGGCAGTTCTTC. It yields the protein CASSLEQYRQFF.